One sample yielded the 25 T cell receptor beta chains listed below, sequenced in a study of cytomegalovirus exposure and HLA in healthy donors. Clones were sequenced by immunoSEQ multiplex PCR, and TCRdb holds only the in-frame ones, with some missing. The sample yields over 120,000 clones, about 94% seen once. Sequencing was done on a sample of PBMCs. The receptor source for this set is a man younger than 30 in good health and CMV-seropositive.

The gene calls are TRBV20-1 and TRBJ2-7, with D hard to call. The CDR3 covers 10 residues. In germline, CDR1 is DFQATT, CDR2 SNEGSKA (reference sequence). Trimming took 6 bases from V and 5 from J, leaving 8 bases between them. This CDR3 is CSAFNDEQYF. CDR3 DNA: TGCAGTGCATTTAATGACGAGCAGTACTTC.

The chain combines TRBV6-1 with TRBJ2-4; TRBD2 aligns across 7 bases. The V segment lost 6 bases and the J segment 3 bases; nucleotides outside the gene matches: 8. The CDR3 is 15 residues long. The germline gives CDR1 MNHNS, CDR2 SASEGT. The CDR3, as DNA: TGTGCCAGCAGCGGGAGGAGGTTGGTCAAAAACATTCAGTACTTC. Translating gives CASSGRRLVKNIQYF.

The chain recombines TRBV2 with TRBJ1-1; a weak D match, TRBD1 (6 bases). The germline V gene encodes CDR1 SNHLY and CDR2 FYNNEI. This CDR3 has 15 residues. V lost 6 bases and J 0 bases, leaving 14 bases between the germline ends. The DNA for the CDR3 is TGTGCCAGCAGGGCTGTAGGACAGTTGAACACTGAAGCTTTCTTT. Translation gives CASRAVGQLNTEAFF.

The chain is built from TRBV5-4 and TRBJ2-3, with D possibly matching TRBD2 (7 bases). Germline CDR1 reads SGHNT; CDR2 reads YYREEE (reference sequence). The V gene lost 3 bases and the J gene lost 4 bases, with 15 bases spanning the gap. The CDR3 contains 15 residues. CDR3 in amino acids: CASSSVKGGPDTQYF. Written as DNA, the CDR3 is TGTGCCAGCAGCTCCGTCAAGGGGGGGCCAGATACGCAGTATTTT.

The rearrangement joins TRBV7-9 to TRBJ2-1, with 8 bases identical to TRBD2. The CDR3 is made up of 15 amino acids. The germline gives CDR1 SEHNR, CDR2 FQNEAQ (reference sequence). J was trimmed by 5 bases and V by 1 base; bases with no gene match: 4. CDR3 in DNA: TGTGCCAGCAGCTTAGGGGCTAGCGGGCACAATGAGCAGTTCTTC. Translation gives CASSLGASGHNEQFF. The whole variable domain, filled in from reference TRBV7-9 and TRBJ2-1, reads DTGVSQNPRHKITKRGQNVTFRCDPISEHNRLYWYRQTLGQGPEFLTYFQNEAQLEKSRLLSDRFSAERPKGSFSTLEIQRTEQGDSAMYLCASSLGASGHNEQFFGPGTRLTVL.

The rearrangement uses TRBV2 and TRBJ2-1; D gene ambiguous. V lost 8 bases, J lost 10 bases, and 12 bases lay in between. This CDR3 region has 11 residues. Germline V CDR1 and CDR2: SNHLY, FYNNEI. The CDR3 region has the DNA TGTGCCAGCTTGATCGGAGAAGAGCAGTTCTTC. Translation: CASLIGEEQFF. Complete variable domain (other parts from reference TRBV2 and TRBJ2-1): EPEVTQTPSHQVTQMGQEVILRCVPISNHLYFYWYRQILGQKVEFLVSFYNNEISEKSEIFDDQFSVERPDGSNFTLKIRSTKLEDSAMYFCASLIGEEQFFGPGTRLTVL.

The chain is built from TRBV18 and TRBJ2-3; perhaps TRBD1 as D (5 bases). The CDR3 is made up of 14 amino acids. V lost 3 bases and J lost 0, with 7 bases in between. CDR1 is KGHSH and CDR2 is LQKENI in the germline V gene. The CDR3: CASSPRQSTDTQYF. The CDR3 DNA reads TGTGCCAGCTCACCTAGACAGAGCACAGATACGCAGTATTTT.

The V and J genes are TRBV9 and TRBJ1-2; 9 bases are a match to TRBD1. CDR3 length equals 14 residues. Germline V gene data show CDR1 as SGDLS and CDR2 as YYNGEE. Trimming at V came to 4 bases and at J to 4 bases, leaving 5 bases not matched to a gene. CDR3 bases: TGTGCCAGCAGCATAAGACAGGGGGGCTATGGCTACACCTTC. It encodes CASSIRQGGYGYTF.

V usage is TRBV6-5 and J usage is TRBJ2-1, with TRBD1 identical over 7 bases. In germline, CDR1 is MNHEY, CDR2 SVGAGI. The J segment lost 10 bases and the V segment lost 5 bases, leaving 2 bases of the junction unmatched. The CDR3 consists of 11 residues. The CDR3: CASSRDREQFF. CDR3 nucleotide sequence: TGTGCCAGCAGTCGGGACAGAGAGCAGTTCTTC.

The J gene is TRBJ1-2, the V gene TRBV7-9; 11 nucleotides align to TRBD1. With V trimmed by 5 bases and J by 4 bases, 9 bases remained unmatched. This CDR3 has 16 amino acids. In germline, CDR1 is SEHNR, CDR2 FQNEAQ (reference sequence). Here the CDR3 reads CASSISRTGGVYGYTF. The CDR3 DNA sequence: TGTGCCAGCAGCATATCCCGGACAGGGGGCGTCTATGGCTACACCTTC.

The gene calls are TRBV19 and TRBJ2-1, with D maybe TRBD2 (5 bases). Germline V lookup: CDR1 LNHDA, CDR2 SQIVND (reference sequence). Trimming stripped 6 bases from V and 10 bases from J, with 16 bases between. The length of the CDR3 is 13 residues. In nucleotides, the CDR3 is TGTGCCAGTAGCTCAGCGGCGGGCGGGGAGCAGTTCTTC. Translation: CASSSAAGGEQFF.

CDR3 in amino acids: CASSPPSGYEQYF. In DNA, the CDR3 is TGTGCCAGCTCACCACCATCAGGGTACGAGCAGTACTTC. The chain recombines TRBV18 with TRBJ2-7; D may be TRBD1 (5 bases). This CDR3 comprises 13 residues. CDR1 and CDR2 from the germline V gene are KGHSH and LQKENI. V dropped 0 bases and J dropped 4 bases, with 7 bases sitting between them.

In DNA, the CDR3 is TGCGCCAGCAGCTTGCACCCGGGACTAGCTAAAGAGACCCAGTACTTC. The encoded protein is CASSLHPGLAKETQYF. The V gene is TRBV5-1, the J gene TRBJ2-5, with 9 positions matching TRBD2. The length of the CDR3 is 16 residues. Unmatched junction bases numbered 7, after V lost 1 base and J lost 3 bases. Germline lookup yields CDR1 SGHRS and CDR2 YFSETQ.

This clone was picked up one time. This chain joins TRBV9 and TRBJ2-7, with D perhaps TRBD2 (6 bases). The CDR3 sequence is 15 residues long. Trimming cost V 0 bases and J 0 bases, with 10 bases left between them. Germline V gene lookup returns CDR1 SGDLS and CDR2 YYNGEE. DNA of the CDR3: TGTGCCAGCAGCGTAGGAGCTAGCGCCTCCTACGAGCAGTACTTC. Its protein product is CASSVGASASYEQYF. Supplemented by reference TRBV9 and TRBJ2-7, the full variable domain reads DSGVTQTPKHLITATGQRVTLRCSPRSGDLSVYWYQQSLDQGLQFLIQYYNGEERAKGNILERFSAQQFPDLHSELNLSSLELGDSALYFCASSVGASASYEQYFGPGTRLTVT.

The V and J genes are TRBV27 and TRBJ2-7; 7 bases match TRBD2. Germline CDR1 MNHEY, CDR2 SMNVEV (reference sequence). This CDR3 has 16 amino acids. Trimming at V came to 5 bases and at J to 2 bases, leaving 12 bases not matched to a gene. The CDR3 DNA reads as TGTGCCAGCAGTCTCCTCGGCGGGAGAAACCCCTACGAGCAGTACTTC. Translated: CASSLLGGRNPYEQYF.

This clone was seen only once. The chain links TRBV7-9 to TRBJ2-5; the D is unclear. The CDR3 extends over 14 amino acids. V lost 5 bases and J lost 2, with 12 bases in between. Germline-derived CDR1 and CDR2 are SEHNR and FQNEAQ (reference sequence). The CDR3 DNA reads TGTGCCAGCAGCCTCCGACACGAACAAGAGACCCAGTACTTC. Its protein is CASSLRHEQETQYF.

The rearrangement links TRBV9 to TRBJ2-1; D uncertain. The length of the CDR3 is 14 residues. Germline CDR1 SGDLS, CDR2 YYNGEE. The V end was cut by 0 bases, the J end by 1 base, with 5 bases between. CDR3 sequence reads: CASSVASSYNEQFF. The CDR3 DNA reads as TGTGCCAGCAGCGTAGCCAGTTCCTACAATGAGCAGTTCTTC.

V and J are TRBV7-8 and TRBJ2-3, with 8 bases matching TRBD2. Trimming at V came to 5 bases and at J to 8 bases, leaving 9 bases not matched to a gene. Germline lookup yields CDR1 SGHVS and CDR2 FQNEAQ. This CDR3 is 14 amino acids long. The CDR3 nucleotides are TGTGCCAGCAGCCCCTTGCGGACTAGCAGTACGCAGTATTTT. Residues: CASSPLRTSSTQYF.

The chain links TRBV10-3 to TRBJ1-2; 11 bases match TRBD1. This CDR3 has 15 residues. Germline assignment: CDR1 ENHRY and CDR2 SYGVKD. V shed 8 bases, J shed 4 bases, and the junction held 9 bases outside the gene matches. Here the CDR3 reads CAIDGTGGVGYGYTF. As DNA, the CDR3 is TGTGCCATCGATGGGACAGGGGGGGTAGGCTATGGCTACACCTTC.

This chain uses TRBV9 with TRBJ2-7; 9 nucleotides align to TRBD1. Germline CDR1 and CDR2: SGDLS and YYNGEE. The CDR3 consists of 16 residues. The J segment lost 5 bases and the V segment lost 4 bases, leaving 13 bases of the junction unmatched. Here the CDR3 reads CASSSGGGQGSHEQYF. CDR3 coding DNA: TGTGCCAGCAGCTCAGGGGGGGGACAGGGAAGTCACGAGCAGTACTTC.

The table lists this clone with a few counts. The chain couples TRBV10-3 to TRBJ2-3; the match to TRBD1 covers 7 bases. This CDR3 is 14 amino acids long. Germline values: CDR1 ENHRY, CDR2 SYGVKD. With 3 bases clipped from V and 0 bases from J, the junction kept 0 bases outside the gene matches. The CDR3 sequence: CAISEQGSTDTQYF. The DNA of the CDR3 is TGTGCCATCAGTGAACAGGGGAGCACAGATACGCAGTATTTT.

The chain joins TRBV5-4 to TRBJ2-5; no definite D call. V shed 4 bases and J shed 2 bases, with 12 bases lying between them. CDR1 is SGHNT and CDR2 is YYREEE in the germline V gene (reference sequence). The CDR3 contains 14 residues. CDR3 nucleotides: TGTGCCAGCAGCCTCGCCCAGGAACAAGAGACCCAGTACTTC. Translated, it gives CASSLAQEQETQYF.

The chain uses TRBV7-9 and TRBJ2-5, with a weak D call TRBD1 (5 bases). Between the trimmed V and J ends, which lost 2 bases and 4 bases, there was a span of 5 bases. CDR3 length equals 12 residues. CDR1 and CDR2 from the germline V gene are SEHNR and FQNEAQ (reference sequence). CDR3 amino acids: CASSLRGETQYF. CDR3 bases: TGTGCCAGCAGCTTAAGGGGAGAGACCCAGTACTTC.

This clone has just one count. V is TRBV27 and J is TRBJ1-1; no definite D call. Per the germline V gene, CDR1 is MNHEY and CDR2 is SMNVEV (reference sequence). CDR3 length: 13 residues. V lost 5 bases to trimming and J lost 2 bases, with 9 bases between them. CDR3 loop: CASSRNSNTEAFF. CDR3 coding DNA: TGTGCCAGCAGTCGAAACAGTAACACTGAAGCTTTCTTT.

The chain has TRBV13 and TRBJ2-4, with D possibly matching TRBD1 (5 bases). Trimming pared 2 bases from V and 0 bases from J, leaving 8 bases between. This CDR3 contains 15 residues. Germline V gene sequence: CDR1 PRHDT, CDR2 FYEKMQ (reference sequence). CDR3 bases: TGTGCCAGCAGCTTAAGGGGTGTAGCCAAAAACATTCAGTACTTC. This translates into CASSLRGVAKNIQYF.